The 19 T cell receptor beta chains below all came from one sample that was sequenced in a study of T cells in Graves' hyperthyroidism and ophthalmopathy. Authors of the study amplified TCR beta CDR3 regions from RNA transcripts. Initially, a first-round RT-PCR of the TCR CDR3 employed the HTBI primer set. TCRdb re-called the multiplex PCR reads through MiXCR, storing one row per CDR3 protein. The data contain about 98,000 distinct CDR3 sequences, around 37% of them singletons. Sequencing input: peripheral blood or thyroid tissue (not recorded which). The receptors stem from a woman aged 25 to 45 with Graves' hyperthyroidism.

The rearrangement uses TRBV11-1 and TRBJ2-7; TRBD2 matches 12 bases. J gave up 4 bases and V 1 base, and 8 bases lay outside the gene matches. The CDR3 consists of 17 residues. Germline loops: CDR1 SGHAT, CDR2 FQDESV (reference sequence). CDR3 DNA: TGTGCCAGCAGCTTAGTCGCCCCGGGACTAGCGGGTTACGAGCAGTACTTC. Translation gives CASSLVAPGLAGYEQYF.

The genes are TRBV12-3 or TRBV12-4 and TRBJ1-5; no firm D call. Trimming pared 6 bases from V and 14 bases from J, leaving 14 bases between. This CDR3 has 11 amino acids. CDR3: CASSPEENEHF. In nucleotides, the CDR3 is TGTGCCAGCAGCCCCGAGGAAAACGAGCATTTT.

Only one count was recorded for this clonotype. The CDR3 DNA follows: TGTGCCAGCAGCAGACCGGTCTCAGGATCACCCCTCCACTTT. Protein product: CASSRPVSGSPLHF. The rearrangement links TRBV7-2 to TRBJ1-6; D is ambiguous. V lost 5 bases to trimming and J lost 10 bases, with 15 bases between them. The V gene's germline CDR1 is SGHTA and CDR2 FQGNSA. CDR3 size: 14 residues. The full variable domain, completed using reference TRBV7-2 and TRBJ1-6, is GAGVSQSPSNKVTEKGKDVELRCDPISGHTALYWYRQSLGQGLEFLIYFQGNSAPDKSGLPSDRFSAERTGGSVSTLTIQRTQQEDSAVYLCASSRPVSGSPLHFGNGTRLTVT.

This clonotype was recorded many times. V gene TRBV3-1 combines with J gene TRBJ1-4; no firm D call. CDR1 and CDR2 from the germline V gene are LGHDT and YNNKEL (reference sequence). The CDR3 runs 12 residues. The V and J ends lost 1 base and 7 bases respectively, with 4 bases between them. Here the CDR3 reads CASSQAGEKLFF. In nucleotides, the CDR3 is TGTGCCAGCAGCCAAGCGGGTGAAAAACTGTTTTTT. Drawing the rest from reference TRBV3-1 and TRBJ1-4, the complete variable domain is DTAVSQTPKYLVTQMGNDKSIKCEQNLGHDTMYWYKQDSKKFLKIMFSYNNKELIINETVPNRFSPKSPDKAHLNLHINSLELGDSAVYFCASSQAGEKLFFGSGTQLSVL.

In its sample, this clonotype was seen many times. V and J are TRBV20-1 and TRBJ1-4, with 7 bases matching TRBD1. Germline V gene sequence: CDR1 DFQATT, CDR2 SNEGSKA (reference sequence). This CDR3 has 13 amino acids. Trimming removed 5 bases from V and 6 bases from J; junction bases left unmatched: 6. The CDR3 DNA sequence: TGCAGTGCTTTTACCACAGGGGATGAAAAACTGTTTTTT. Translated: CSAFTTGDEKLFF.

This clonotype was seen ten or more times. V usage is TRBV28 and J usage is TRBJ1-5; D possibly corresponds to TRBD1 (5 bases). CDR3 size: 13 residues. The V end was cut by 7 bases, the J end by 3 bases, with 10 bases between. The V gene's germline CDR1 is MDHEN and CDR2 SYDVKM. In DNA form, the CDR3 reads TGTGCCAGCACCAGGGAAGCCAATCAGCCCCAGCATTTT. Translating gives CASTREANQPQHF.

This clonotype was counted only a few times. The rearrangement uses TRBV28 and TRBJ2-5; D is perhaps TRBD1 (5 bases). Looked up from germline, CDR1 is MDHEN and CDR2 is SYDVKM. CDR3 size: 15 residues. The germline V and J ends were trimmed by 5 bases and 5 bases, with 18 bases remaining between them. CDR3 sequence reads: CASSPWTRGEETQYF. The CDR3 DNA follows: TGTGCCAGCAGTCCATGGACAAGGGGCGAGGAGACCCAGTACTTC.

As for this clonotype: One junction end disagrees with the germline gene, perhaps due to a read error. The CDR3 region is CASSPGTGAPEQYF. In nucleotides, the CDR3 is TGCGCCAGCAGCCCTGGGACAGGGGCGCCCGAGCAGTACTTC. The V gene is TRBV28, the J gene TRBJ2-7; 10 nucleotides align to TRBD1. The CDR3 is 14 amino acids. Germline lookup yields CDR1 MDHEN and CDR2 SYDVKM.

The gene calls are TRBV29-1 and TRBJ1-4, with unresolved D. The germline V gene has CDR1 SQVTM and CDR2 ANQGSEA. The CDR3 extends over 13 amino acids. V was cut by 8 bases and J by 7 bases, with 17 bases left in between. CDR3 region: CSLDGRPGEKLFF. The DNA for the CDR3 is TGCAGCTTGGATGGCAGGCCCGGTGAAAAACTGTTTTTT.

This clonotype was counted ten times or more. Since the CDR3 does not end with the conserved phenylalanine or tryptophan, this likely comes from a read error. This chain's CDR3 is CASSRGGDGQYL. CDR3 in DNA: TGTGCCAGCAGCCGAGGAGGGGACGGGCAGTACCTC. The rearrangement links TRBV7-9 to TRBJ2-7; a possible D gene is TRBD2 (6 bases). The length of the CDR3 is 12 residues. Trimming pared 5 bases from V and 9 bases from J, leaving 14 bases between. Germline values: CDR1 SEHNR, CDR2 FQNEAQ (reference sequence).

Concerning this clonotype: A clone one base away is much larger, so this may be a read error. The chain couples TRBV5-1 to TRBJ2-7; 8 bases are shared with TRBD2. Germline CDR1 and CDR2: SGHRS and YFSETQ. This CDR3 spans 14 amino acids. This CDR3 reads CAGSPPGGVYEQYF. The CDR3 coding sequence is TGCGCCGGCAGCCCCCCGGGGGGGGTCTACGAGCAGTACTTC. Combining the CDR3 with reference TRBV5-1 and TRBJ2-7 gives the whole variable domain KAGVTQTPRYLIKTRGQQVTLSCSPISGHRSVSWYQQTPGQGLQFLFEYFSETQRNKGNFPGRFSGRQFSNSRSEMNVSTLELGDSALYLCAGSPPGGVYEQYFGPGTRLTVT.

This clonotype was picked up many times. The chain has TRBV12-3 or TRBV12-4 and TRBJ2-5; TRBD1 or TRBD2 may be the D gene (6 bases each). The CDR3 length is 13 residues. Trimming cost V 5 bases and J 5 bases, with 12 bases left between them. The DNA of the CDR3 is TGTGCCAGCAGTCTAACAGGGAGGGAGACCCAGTACTTC. Translation gives CASSLTGRETQYF.

This clonotype was detected once. This chain connects TRBV2 to TRBJ1-5; D gene unclear. The V end lost 1 base, the J end lost 7 bases, and 8 bases lay between the germline ends. CDR3 length equals 13 residues. Germline-derived CDR1 and CDR2 are SNHLY and FYNNEI. The CDR3 region is CASSEDLGQPQHF. The CDR3, as DNA: TGTGCCAGCAGTGAAGATCTGGGACAGCCCCAGCATTTT.

To note about this clonotype: A much larger clone is a single base away; this may be a read error. The chain employs TRBV13 and TRBJ2-7; unclear D gene. Per germline, CDR1 PRHDT and CDR2 FYEKMQ (reference sequence). The CDR3 length is 14 residues. The CDR3 region has the DNA TGTGCCGGCAGTTTCGTGCGGAATACCTACGAGCAGTACTTC. It is translated as CAGSFVRNTYEQYF.

This clonotype was found many times. The J gene is TRBJ1-1, the V gene TRBV20-1, with 8 bases identical to TRBD1. The CDR3 spans 15 residues. The V segment lost 6 bases and the J segment 5 bases; nucleotides outside the gene matches: 14. Looked up from germline, CDR1 is DFQATT and CDR2 is SNEGSKA (reference sequence). This CDR3 is CSAPGQGLLGTEAFF. In DNA, the CDR3 is TGCAGTGCGCCCGGACAGGGCTTGTTGGGAACTGAAGCTTTCTTT.

In this sample, this clonotype turned up a few times. The genes are TRBV2 and TRBJ1-1; possibly TRBD1 for D (6 bases). V gave up 5 bases and J gave up 3 bases, with 22 bases separating them. The germline V gene has CDR1 SNHLY and CDR2 FYNNEI. This CDR3 region has 17 residues. CDR3 residues: CASSFRGGAAHHTEAFF. The CDR3 bases are TGTGCCAGCAGTTTTAGGGGGGGCGCAGCCCACCACACTGAAGCTTTCTTT. The full variable domain, rest sourced from reference TRBV2 and TRBJ1-1, is EPEVTQTPSHQVTQMGQEVILRCVPISNHLYFYWYRQILGQKVEFLVSFYNNEISEKSEIFDDQFSVERPDGSNFTLKIRSTKLEDSAMYFCASSFRGGAAHHTEAFFGQGTRLTVV.

Details on this clonotype: A much larger clone lies a single base off, so this may be a read error. The chain carries TRBV7-2 and TRBJ2-3; 10 positions agree with TRBD2. The junction had 8 bases not matched to a gene; V was cut back by 4 bases and J by 4 bases. CDR3 length: 16 amino acids. Germline V gene lookup returns CDR1 SGHTA and CDR2 FQGNSA. In DNA, the CDR3 is TGTGCCAGCAGCTCCCTGGGACTAGCGTCTGCAGATACGCAGTATTTT. Its protein product is CASSSLGLASADTQYF.

This clonotype was counted many times. This chain connects TRBV28 to TRBJ2-5, with TRBD2 identical over 7 bases. Trimming at V came to 5 bases and at J to 5 bases, leaving 11 bases not matched to a gene. The CDR3 consists of 15 residues. Germline CDR1 is MDHEN and CDR2 is SYDVKM. The CDR3 is CASSVRTSVWETQYF. In nucleotides, the CDR3 is TGTGCCAGCAGTGTCCGGACTAGTGTGTGGGAGACCCAGTACTTC. The full variable domain, in which reference TRBV28 and TRBJ2-5 provide the parts outside the CDR3, is DVKVTQSSRYLVKRTGEKVFLECVQDMDHENMFWYRQDPGLGLRLIYFSYDVKMKEKGDIPEGYSVSREKKERFSLILESASTNQTSMYLCASSVRTSVWETQYFGPGTRLLVL.

This chain links TRBV20-1 with TRBJ1-5; a weak D match, TRBD1 (6 bases). This CDR3 comprises 17 residues. The V gene's germline CDR1 is DFQATT and CDR2 SNEGSKA (reference sequence). V was pared by 3 bases and J by 4 bases, with 22 bases between. CDR3 nucleotide sequence: TGCAGTGCTAGTCTCTGGGGACAAGGGGCAAGAAATCAGCCCCAGCATTTT. It translates to CSASLWGQGARNQPQHF.